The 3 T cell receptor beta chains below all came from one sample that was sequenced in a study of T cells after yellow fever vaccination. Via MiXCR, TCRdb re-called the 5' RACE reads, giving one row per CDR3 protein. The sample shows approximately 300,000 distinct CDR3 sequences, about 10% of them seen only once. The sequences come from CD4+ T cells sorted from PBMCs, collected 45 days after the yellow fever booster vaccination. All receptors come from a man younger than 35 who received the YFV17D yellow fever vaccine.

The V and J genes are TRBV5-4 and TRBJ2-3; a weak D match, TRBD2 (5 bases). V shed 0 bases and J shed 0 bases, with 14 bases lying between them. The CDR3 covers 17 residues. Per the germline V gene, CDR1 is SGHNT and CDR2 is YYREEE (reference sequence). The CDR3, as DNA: TGTGCCAGCAGCTTGGCGGGATCGTTCTCTAGCACAGATACGCAGTATTTT. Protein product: CASSLAGSFSSTDTQYF.

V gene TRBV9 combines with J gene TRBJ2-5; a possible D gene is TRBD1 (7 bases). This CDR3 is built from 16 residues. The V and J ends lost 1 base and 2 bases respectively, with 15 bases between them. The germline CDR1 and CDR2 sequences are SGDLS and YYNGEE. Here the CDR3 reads CASSVLGGTVQETQYF. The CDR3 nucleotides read TGTGCCAGCAGCGTACTGGGCGGGACAGTACAAGAGACCCAGTACTTC.

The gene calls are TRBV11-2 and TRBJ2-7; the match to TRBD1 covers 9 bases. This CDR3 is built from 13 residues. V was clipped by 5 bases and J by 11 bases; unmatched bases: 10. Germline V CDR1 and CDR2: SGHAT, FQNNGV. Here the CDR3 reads CASSQGQGGIEYF. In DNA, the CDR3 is TGTGCCAGCAGCCAGGGACAGGGAGGTATCGAGTACTTC.